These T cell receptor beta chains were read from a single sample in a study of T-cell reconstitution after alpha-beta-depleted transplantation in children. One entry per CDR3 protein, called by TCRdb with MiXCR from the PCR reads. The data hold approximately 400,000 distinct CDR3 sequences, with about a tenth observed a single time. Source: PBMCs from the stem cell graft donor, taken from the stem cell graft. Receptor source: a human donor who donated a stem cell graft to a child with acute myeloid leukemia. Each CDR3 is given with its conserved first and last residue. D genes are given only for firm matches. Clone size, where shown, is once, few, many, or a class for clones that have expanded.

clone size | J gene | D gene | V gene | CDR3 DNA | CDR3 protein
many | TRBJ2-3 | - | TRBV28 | TGTGCCAGCAGTTTAGAAGCGGGTTTCACAGATACGCAGTATTTT | CASSLEAGFTDTQYF
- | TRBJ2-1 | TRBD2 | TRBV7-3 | TGTGCCAGCAGCCAAATTACTAGCTCCGGGGGGAATGAGCAGTTCTTC | CASSQITSSGGNEQFF
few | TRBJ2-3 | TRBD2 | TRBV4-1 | TGCGCCAGCAGCCCCTTGGGCGGGAGAGGAGGTTCGACGCAGTATTTT | CASSPLGGRGGSTQYF
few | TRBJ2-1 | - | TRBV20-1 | TGCAGTGCTAGAGAGATCGGGGGCTCCTACAATGAGCAGTTCTTC | CSAREIGGSYNEQFF
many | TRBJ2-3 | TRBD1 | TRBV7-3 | TGTGCCAGCAGCTCACAGGGGGGAGATACGCAGTATTTT | CASSSQGGDTQYF
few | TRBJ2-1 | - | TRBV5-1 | TGCGCCAGCAGCTTGGCCAGATACAATGAGCAGTTCTTC | CASSLARYNEQFF
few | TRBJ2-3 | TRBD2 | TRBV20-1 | TGCAGTGCTAGCGGACTAGCGGGATCCCTAAGCACAGATACGCAGTATTTT | CSASGLAGSLSTDTQYF
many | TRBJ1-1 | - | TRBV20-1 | TGCAGTGCCACCGGGGAAGCGGTCACTGAAGCTTTCTTT | CSATGEAVTEAFF
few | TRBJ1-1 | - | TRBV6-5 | TGTGCCAGCAGTTGGGCAGACGCGTGGGGCGCTGAAGCTTTCTTT | CASSWADAWGAEAFF
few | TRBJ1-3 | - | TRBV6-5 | TGTGCCAGCAGTTTCGACAGGAGCTCTGGAAACACCATATATTTT | CASSFDRSSGNTIYF
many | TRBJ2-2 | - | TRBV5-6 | TGTGCCAGCAGCTTGGAGCCGGACACCGGGGAGCTGTTTTTT | CASSLEPDTGELFF
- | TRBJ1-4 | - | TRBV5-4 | TGTGCCAGCAGCTTGTGGGCAGGGTTCAATGAAAAACTGTTTTTT | CASSLWAGFNEKLFF
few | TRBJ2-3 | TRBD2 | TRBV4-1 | TGCGCCAGCAGCCAAGATCCTACGGGAGGGTCGGGAGATACGCAGTATTTT | CASSQDPTGGSGDTQYF
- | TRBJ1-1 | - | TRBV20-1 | TGCAGTGCTGCCCTAATGACAGGTGGGAACACTGAAGCTTTCTTT | CSAALMTGGNTEAFF
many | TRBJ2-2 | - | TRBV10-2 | TGCGCCAGTACCGTTGAGGGGCCCGGGGAGCTGTTTTTT | CASTVEGPGELFF
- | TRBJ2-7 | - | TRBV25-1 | TGTGCCAGCAGTTTGCCTGTCCGGGACGGCTCCTACGAGCAGTACTTC | CASSLPVRDGSYEQYF
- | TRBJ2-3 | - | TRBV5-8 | TGTGCCAGCAGATTCCAGAACACAGATACGCAGTATTTT | CASRFQNTDTQYF
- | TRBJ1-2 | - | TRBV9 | TGTGCCAGCAGCGTAGTGGAGGGTGGAAATGGCTACACCTTC | CASSVVEGGNGYTF
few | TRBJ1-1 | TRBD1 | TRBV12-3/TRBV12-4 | TGTGCCAGCAGACCCGGGACAGGGGGCGCAGGGAACACTGAAGCTTTCTTT | CASRPGTGGAGNTEAFF
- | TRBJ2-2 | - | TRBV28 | TGTGCCAGCACAAGGCAGGGAAGGACCGGGGAGCTGTTTTTT | CASTRQGRTGELFF
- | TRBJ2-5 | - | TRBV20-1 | TGCAGTGCTAGACCACGGCCCGGGACACCCAACCAAGAGACCCAGTACTTC | CSARPRPGTPNQETQYF
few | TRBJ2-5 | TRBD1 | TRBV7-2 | TGTGCCAGCAGCCCAGGGGGCACAACCAGGGCCCAGTACTTC | CASSPGGTTRAQYF
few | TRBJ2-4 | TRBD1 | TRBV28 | TGTGCCAGCAGTCCGACCGCAAGGGACAGGGGATCCAAAAACATTCAGTACTTC | CASSPTARDRGSKNIQYF
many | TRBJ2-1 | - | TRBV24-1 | TGTGCCACCAGTGCGAGCAGTACCTACAATGAGCAGTTCTTC | CATSASSTYNEQFF
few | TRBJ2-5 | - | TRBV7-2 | TGTGCCAGCAGCTTTGATCCCTTGAGGGAGACCCAGTACTTC | CASSFDPLRETQYF
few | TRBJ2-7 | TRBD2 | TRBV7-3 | TGTGCCAGCAGCCCGACGACTAGCGGGACATCCTACGAGCAGTACTTC | CASSPTTSGTSYEQYF
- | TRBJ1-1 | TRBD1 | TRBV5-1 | TGCGCCAGCAGCCCCACAACAGGGGGGAACACTGAAGCTTTCTTT | CASSPTTGGNTEAFF
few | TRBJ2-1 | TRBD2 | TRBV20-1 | TGCAGTGCTAGAGATATCGGTAGCGGGTGGGGCGAGCAGTTCTTC | CSARDIGSGWGEQFF
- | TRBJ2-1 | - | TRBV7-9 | TGTGCCAGCAGCACCAAAATGTACGACAATGAGCAGTTCTTC | CASSTKMYDNEQFF
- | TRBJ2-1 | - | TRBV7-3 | TGTGCCAGCAGCTTATGGTCGGGATCCGCCCCGGGTGGAGATGAGCAGTTCTTC | CASSLWSGSAPGGDEQFF
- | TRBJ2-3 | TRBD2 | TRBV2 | TGTGCCAGCAGTGAAACCGCGGGGGCAGATACGCAGTATTTT | CASSETAGADTQYF